This entry lists 18 T cell receptor beta chains sequenced from one sample in a study of cytomegalovirus exposure and HLA in healthy donors. 60 Vbeta and 13 Jbeta primers were used in PCR. Sequencing used immunoSEQ multiplex PCR; TCRdb keeps in-frame clones, though not all of them. This table has a few hundred thousand clones, just under 85% appearing once. Sequenced: PBMCs. The receptors were sampled from a woman in her thirties or forties in good health and CMV-seronegative.

The genes are TRBV6-5 and TRBJ1-2; 9 bases are shared with TRBD1. The CDR3 extends over 13 amino acids. Germline CDR1 is MNHEY and CDR2 is SVGAGI. The V segment lost 5 bases and the J segment 8 bases; nucleotides outside the gene matches: 6. This chain's CDR3 is CASSRDRVIGYTF. In nucleotides, the CDR3 is TGTGCCAGCAGTCGGGACAGGGTAATCGGCTACACCTTC.

The V call is TRBV2, the J call TRBJ1-1; possible D gene TRBD1, 5 bases. The germline V gene has CDR1 SNHLY and CDR2 FYNNEI. V lost 6 bases and J 0 bases, leaving 8 bases between the germline ends. This CDR3 contains 13 residues. In nucleotides, the CDR3 is TGTGCCAGCAGGGCGGACATGAACACTGAAGCTTTCTTT. It translates to CASRADMNTEAFF.

The chain is built from TRBV5-4 and TRBJ2-5, with TRBD2 matching over 9 bases. Germline loops: CDR1 SGHNT, CDR2 YYREEE (reference sequence). This CDR3 region has 16 residues. With V trimmed by 4 bases and J by 1 base, 8 bases remained unmatched. CDR3 coding DNA: TGTGCCAGCAGCACCCGGGGGCGGGGGGGCCAAGAGACCCAGTACTTC. Translation: CASSTRGRGGQETQYF.

Only a few counts were recorded for this clone. V and J are TRBV5-1 and TRBJ1-1, with D perhaps matching TRBD1 (6 bases). Per the germline V gene, CDR1 is SGHRS and CDR2 is YFSETQ. The V and J ends lost 1 base and 3 bases respectively, with 13 bases between them. This CDR3 is 15 amino acids long. CDR3 nucleotide sequence: TGCGCCAGCAGCTTGTGGACAGCATCGGACACTGAAGCTTTCTTT. Protein product: CASSLWTASDTEAFF.

The rearrangement uses TRBV20-1 and TRBJ2-2; possibly TRBD1 for D (5 bases). CDR3 length: 11 residues. Germline V gene sequence: CDR1 DFQATT, CDR2 SNEGSKA (reference sequence). V lost 5 bases and J lost 8, with 9 bases in between. DNA of the CDR3: TGCAGTGCTGGAACAGGAGGGGAGCTGTTTTTT. It codes for CSAGTGGELFF.

This clone was detected a few times. This sequence joins TRBV18 and TRBJ1-5; D possibly corresponds to TRBD1 (6 bases). Germline CDR1 is KGHSH and CDR2 is LQKENI. This CDR3 contains 17 residues. V shed 0 bases and J shed 5 bases, with 17 bases lying between them. CDR3 sequence reads: CASSPPGAGVGHQPQHF. The CDR3 DNA reads as TGTGCCAGCTCACCACCTGGGGCAGGGGTGGGCCATCAGCCCCAGCATTTT.

The chain has TRBV28 and TRBJ1-4, with 10 bases aligning to TRBD1. The germline CDR1 and CDR2 sequences are MDHEN and SYDVKM. With V trimmed by 6 bases and J by 13 bases, 17 bases remained unmatched. The CDR3 covers 16 residues. CDR3 sequence (DNA): TGTGCCAGCAGCCCCGGCTATGATCGGACAGGGGGAAGACTGTTTTTT. Translating gives CASSPGYDRTGGRLFF.

This clone was detected a few times. The V and J genes are TRBV6-5 and TRBJ2-1; 8 positions match TRBD1. The CDR3 spans 13 residues. V gave up 3 bases and J gave up 10 bases; unmatched junction bases: 5. Germline lookup yields CDR1 MNHEY and CDR2 SVGAGI. The CDR3 DNA is TGTGCCAGCAGTTATCTTGCAGGGGGCGAGCAGTTCTTC. Translated: CASSYLAGGEQFF.

J is TRBJ2-1 and V is TRBV14; 7 bases are shared with TRBD1. Germline CDR1 and CDR2: SGHDN and FVKESK. The length of the CDR3 is 13 residues. V was pared by 0 bases and J by 12 bases, with 5 bases of the junction left unmatched. Written as DNA, the CDR3 is TGTGCCAGCAGCCAAGAAGTGAGGGGGCGGCAGTTCTTC. This encodes CASSQEVRGRQFF.

The chain carries TRBV10-1 and TRBJ1-1; no firm D call. V was clipped by 10 bases and J by 0 bases, with 3 bases between them. Germline values: CDR1 WNHNN, CDR2 SYGVQD (reference sequence). The CDR3 length is 10 residues. The chain's CDR3 is CATLNTEAFF. The CDR3 DNA is TGCGCCACCTTGAACACTGAAGCTTTCTTT.

V gene TRBV9 combines with J gene TRBJ2-1; D may be TRBD2 (7 bases). CDR1 and CDR2 from the germline V gene are SGDLS and YYNGEE. V dropped 4 bases and J dropped 5 bases, with 19 bases sitting between them. This CDR3 spans 16 amino acids. CDR3 in amino acids: CASSPSPGGAHNEQFF. The CDR3 DNA sequence: TGTGCCAGCAGCCCCTCGCCTGGGGGGGCCCACAATGAGCAGTTCTTC. Full variable domain (rest looked up from reference TRBV9 and TRBJ2-1): DSGVTQTPKHLITATGQRVTLRCSPRSGDLSVYWYQQSLDQGLQFLIQYYNGEERAKGNILERFSAQQFPDLHSELNLSSLELGDSALYFCASSPSPGGAHNEQFFGPGTRLTVL.

Here the CDR3 reads CASSVLSSSYEQYF. The DNA for the CDR3 is TGTGCCAGCAGCGTATTATCCAGCTCCTACGAGCAGTACTTC. The chain combines TRBV9 with TRBJ2-7; D unresolved. The CDR3 is 14 amino acids. Trimming removed 1 base at V and 0 bases at J, with 8 bases between. Per the germline V gene, CDR1 is SGDLS and CDR2 is YYNGEE.

The CDR3 is CASSALTRHGETQYF. DNA of the CDR3: TGTGCCAGCAGCGCCCTGACAAGGCATGGAGAGACCCAGTACTTC. This chain joins TRBV28 and TRBJ2-5; D is unclear. V gave up 6 bases and J gave up 4 bases, with 18 bases separating them. Germline assignment: CDR1 MDHEN and CDR2 SYDVKM. The CDR3 has 15 amino acids.

This clone was counted between two and nine times. The rearrangement uses TRBV27 and TRBJ2-2; D is unresolved. Germline values: CDR1 MNHEY, CDR2 SMNVEV (reference sequence). CDR3 length: 14 amino acids. With 2 bases removed from V and 1 base from J, the gap between germline ends came to 5 bases. CDR3 nucleotides: TGTGCCAGCAGTTTAATGAGGAACACCGGGGAGCTGTTTTTT. It encodes CASSLMRNTGELFF.

The chain joins TRBV25-1 to TRBJ2-3, with D hard to call. V lost 2 bases and J lost 2, with 14 bases in between. Germline CDR1 and CDR2: MGHDK and SYGVNS. The CDR3 loop spans 16 amino acids. In DNA, the CDR3 is TGTGCCAGCAGTGAACCCCGAGGCGGAGTCACAGATACGCAGTATTTT. Translation: CASSEPRGGVTDTQYF.

This clone was observed at least ten times. V gene TRBV4-2 combines with J gene TRBJ2-1; 10 positions agree with TRBD2. CDR3 length: 15 residues. V shed 5 bases, J shed 5 bases, and the junction held 6 bases outside the gene matches. Germline V gene sequence: CDR1 LGHNA, CDR2 YNFKEQ. CDR3 DNA sequence: TGTGCCAGCAGCGGGGGTCTAGCGGGGGACAATGAGCAGTTCTTC. Translated, it gives CASSGGLAGDNEQFF.

The J gene is TRBJ2-3, the V gene TRBV7-2; D might be TRBD2 (5 bases). Trimming left V 0 bases short and J 3 bases short, with 7 bases between. Germline loops: CDR1 SGHTA, CDR2 FQGNSA. This CDR3 comprises 14 residues. CDR3 coding DNA: TGTGCCAGCAGCTTAGCGTCGGGGACAGATACGCAGTATTTT. This gives the protein CASSLASGTDTQYF.

The chain employs TRBV5-1 and TRBJ2-7; possible D gene TRBD1, 6 bases. The CDR3 is 18 residues long. The V end lost 3 bases, the J end lost 4 bases, and 26 bases lay between the germline ends. CDR1 is SGHRS and CDR2 is YFSETQ in the germline V gene. The CDR3 DNA reads as TGCGCCAGCAGCTCGGACCCTAGAACAGGGAGTTCGGGGTACGAGCAGTACTTC. Its protein is CASSSDPRTGSSGYEQYF.